This T cell receptor (beta chain) emerged from a study of graft-versus-host responses after intestinal transplantation listed by TCRdb under 2021. Concerning the study at large: The transplants that recipients received were multivisceral, liver-intestinal, or isolated intestinal. After intestinal transplantation, graft-versus-host and host-versus-graft alloreactive T cell clones were followed in the graft, circulation and bone marrow using bulk TCR-beta CDR3 sequencing. Alloreactive clones were identified by sequencing pre-transplant mixed lymphocyte reaction products and comparing these products with unstimulated pre-transplant donor and recipient T cells. Rather than being sequenced by the commercial service, samples from a few later patients were sequenced in-house on an Illumina MiSeq and processed with MiXCR. Donor T cell macrochimerism was defined as a peak of at least 4% donor T cells among recipient peripheral blood mononuclear cells. Anti-thymocyte globulin induction was given to all recipients, followed by maintenance tacrolimus and steroids for 2 to 4 years. The cohort enrolled approximately 24 intestinal transplant recipients, one of whom was a retransplant, and 3 patients without pretransplant specimens were excluded. Points the paper makes about the study in general: In the allografts of patients with donor T cell macrochimerism, GvH to HvG T cell clonal ratios were high. Early after transplant, declines in HvG clones were associated with peak levels of circulating GvH clones. Conclusions were limited by the relatively low number and heterogeneity of intestinal transplant patients. GvH clones turned up in recipient bone marrow, with some appearing earlier in ileal mucosa or blood, a pattern consistent with an intestinal mucosal origin.

Library preparation employed the immunoSEQ multiplex PCR assay. Adaptive Biotechnologies carried out high-throughput TCR-beta CDR3 sequencing of genomic DNA for most patients. The source study handled its data this way. Adaptive's ImmunoSEQ software was the source of the TCR sequencing data for about 17 patients, while a few other patients were processed with MiXCR and VDJtools. Because the origin of CDR3 nucleotide sequences shared between donor and recipient could not be assigned, those sequences were removed. To be classed as alloreactive, a clone needed at least 2-fold expansion over unstimulated cells and a minimum CFSE-low frequency of 0.002% (template counts) or 0.001% (read counts). Mappable clones were those detected in sequenced pre-transplant spleen, lymph node, or MLR CFSE-low populations of the donor or recipient. Cumulative frequency of alloreactive clones was calculated as a percentage of all sequences weighted by copy number. TCRdb mirrors the immuneACCESS table, restricted to in-frame sequences. Some clones are absent from its copies; in checked studies, under half trace to an unresolved V gene, and the reason for the others is unknown. From that table come the V and J calls and clone size; the DNA was used to work out D and trimming. For this sample there are 14,000 or so clones; around three quarters appear just once. Of the sample, around 3.9% falls within the top ten clones.

In regard to this clone: There is no known antigen for this receptor. Per-nucleotide qualities are absent, and no much larger clonotype sits a single base away.

Counted from cysteine to phenylalanine, this CDR3 has 14 amino acids. Here the CDR3 DNA is all that survives: 42 bases in frame from base 1. CDR1 and CDR2 were assigned from the germline V gene (reference sequence) as LNHDA and SQIVND. V loses 6 bases, J loses 3 bases, and the germline ends lie 12 bases apart. Intraepithelial and lamina propria lymphocytes were isolated from graft specimens using dithiothreitol, EDTA incubations and collagenase D digestion. Bulk TCR-beta sequencing was performed on serial intestinal graft biopsy specimens collected as late as 600 days after transplant. Recombination connected TRBV19 to TRBJ2-1; the D gene is possibly TRBD1, with 6 bases matching. The TCR comes from a human patient who received an intestinal transplant, so some T cells may come from the graft donor. Sequenced here: ileum tissue, sampled roughly 27 days after intestinal transplant. The CDR3: CASRPTGIYNEQFF. The nucleotides are TGTGCCAGTAGGCCGACAGGCATCTACAATGAGCAGTTCTTC.